One T cell receptor (beta chain) is described in this entry. The antigen remains unidentified. The data belong to a study of cytomegalovirus exposure and HLA in healthy donors. Germline values: CDR1 MDHEN, CDR2 SYDVKM. CDR3 length equals 19 residues. Trimming cost V 2 bases and J 0 bases, with 22 bases left between them. The study's findings and limits: 87-base-pair reads could not separate some V segments, including TRBV6-2 and TRBV6-3.

60 Vbeta and 13 Jbeta primers were used in PCR. Repertoires were generated with immunoSEQ multiplex PCR, while TCRdb's copy carries only in-frame clones and drops some. Its listing shows 95,000 to 150,000 clones. What was sequenced was PBMCs. The TCR comes from a man aged 30 to 39 in good health and CMV-seronegative. The V gene is TRBV28, the J gene TRBJ1-1; the D is unclear. The CDR3 coding sequence is TGTGCCAGCAGTTTAAATAGTATAGCGGTGGGAAAAATGAACACTGAAGCTTTCTTT. Residues: CASSLNSIAVGKMNTEAFF.